This record concerns one T cell receptor beta chain sequence. The source of the sample is a study of cytomegalovirus exposure and HLA in healthy donors. Germline lookup yields CDR1 SGHTA and CDR2 FQGTGA. V dropped 5 bases and J dropped 1; count of bases not matched to a gene: 7. The CDR3 spans 16 residues. The PCR used 60 Vbeta and 13 Jbeta primers. The method was immunoSEQ multiplex PCR; TCRdb's version includes in-frame clones alone and lacks a portion of them. The sample records approximately 150,000 clones, over 75% being singletons. This receptor was taken from a man in his forties or fifties in good health and CMV-seronegative. The rearrangement uses TRBV7-3 and TRBJ2-1; TRBD1 matches 8 bases. Sample: PBMCs. The chain's CDR3 is CASSLLDRGSYNEQFF. CDR3 nucleotides: TGTGCCAGCAGCCTACTAGACAGGGGTTCCTACAATGAGCAGTTCTTC.